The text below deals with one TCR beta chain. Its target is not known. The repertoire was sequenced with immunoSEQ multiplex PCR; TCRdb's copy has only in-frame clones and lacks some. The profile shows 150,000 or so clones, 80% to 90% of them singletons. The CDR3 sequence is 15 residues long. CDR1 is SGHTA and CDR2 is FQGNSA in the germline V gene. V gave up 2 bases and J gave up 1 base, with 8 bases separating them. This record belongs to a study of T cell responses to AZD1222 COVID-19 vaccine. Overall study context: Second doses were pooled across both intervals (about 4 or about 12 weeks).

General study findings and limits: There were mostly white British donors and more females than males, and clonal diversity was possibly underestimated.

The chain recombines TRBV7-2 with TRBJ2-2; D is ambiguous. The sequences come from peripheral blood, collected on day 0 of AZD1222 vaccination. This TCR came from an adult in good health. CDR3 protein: CASSLSARNTGELFF. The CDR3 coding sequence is TGTGCCAGCAGCTTATCAGCGAGGAACACCGGGGAGCTGTTTTTT.